This T cell receptor (beta chain) was obtained from a study of tumor-infiltrating lymphocytes in primary liver carcinoma. On the study more broadly: Read depth, roughly 3.5 to 8 million productive TCRbeta reads, did not differ significantly between tissues.

The input was 500 ng total RNA; TCR beta cDNA was made from it with a constant-region primer. Slightly modified ARM-PCR, run as three nested multiplex PCR rounds, produced the TCR beta libraries. The first two PCR rounds, nine to ten cycles each, used TRBV1-TRBV30 forward primers and a C-beta reverse primer. Via MiXCR, TCRdb re-called the multiplex PCR reads, giving one row per CDR3 protein. The profile covers just over 30,000 distinct CDR3 sequences, with less than 75% appearing a single time and under 35% taken by the ten largest. RNA and DNA were co-extracted from about 19-30 mg of unsorted bulk tissue. Separate regions, five per tumor, were sampled. With regard to this clonotype: As yet, its antigen is unknown. At one of its ends the junction is not consistent with the germline gene, which may arise from a read error.

Germline assignment: CDR1 SGHNT and CDR2 YENEEA. The CDR3 is made up of 15 amino acids. Study-wide results and caveats: The proportion of top clones found throughout all five tumor regions was only about 7-25%.

Material for sequencing was liver tumor tissue from sampling region 3. The subset denotes: tumor region T3, left-lateral pole. The chain combines TRBV11-3 with TRBJ2-7; D unresolved. The clonotype was recovered from a woman under 40 with primary liver carcinoma and hepatitis B virus infection. In nucleotides, the CDR3 is TGTGCTAGCAGCTTCTCCCCCCAGGACGGCTACGAGCAGTACTTC. Amino acids: CASSFSPQDGYEQYF.